These 22 T cell receptor beta chains came from one sample sequenced in a study of control samples from healthy donors and cancer patients. Produced via immunoSEQ multiplex PCR; TCRdb's table is partial and in-frame only. The sample lists about 120,000 clones, around 91% seen once, with 1.1% in the top ten. Sequencing used PBMCs. These receptors were obtained from a woman between 50 and 59 years old with colorectal cancer.

V usage is TRBV7-6 and J usage is TRBJ2-2; 9 bases map to TRBD1. This CDR3 is built from 16 residues. Losses at the gene ends were 3 bases for V and 3 bases for J; bases not matched to a gene: 5. Germline CDR1 is SGHVS and CDR2 is FNYEAQ. CDR3 nucleotides: TGTGCCAGCAGCTTCACAGGGGGCGTGGACACCGGGGAGCTGTTTTTT. It is translated as CASSFTGGVDTGELFF. The full variable domain, completed using reference TRBV7-6 and TRBJ2-2, is GAGVSQSPRYKVTKRGQDVALRCDPISGHVSLYWYRQALGQGPEFLTYFNYEAQQDKSGLPNDRFSAERPEGSISTLTIQRTEQRDSAMYRCASSFTGGVDTGELFFGEGSRLTVL.

This chain joins TRBV5-4 and TRBJ1-2; no firm D call. CDR3 length: 13 amino acids. V lost 0 bases, J lost 4 bases, and 7 bases lay in between. Germline V gene data show CDR1 as SGHNT and CDR2 as YYREEE (reference sequence). The CDR3 is CASSLERGYGYTF. CDR3 in DNA: TGTGCCAGCAGCTTGGAACGGGGCTATGGCTACACCTTC.

This clone appeared many times. This chain connects TRBV5-4 to TRBJ1-2, with D tentatively TRBD1 (5 bases). In germline, CDR1 is SGHNT, CDR2 YYREEE (reference sequence). V was trimmed by 6 bases and J by 7 bases, leaving 16 bases between them. This CDR3 is 13 amino acids long. In nucleotides, the CDR3 is TGTGCCAGCACCAACGCGGGGGGGTTTGGCTACACCTTC. It yields the protein CASTNAGGFGYTF.

V usage is TRBV5-1 and J usage is TRBJ2-3; TRBD1 matches at 10 bases. Trimming cost V 6 bases and J 6 bases; bases outside gene matches: 10. This CDR3 contains 15 residues. Germline V gene lookup returns CDR1 SGHRS and CDR2 YFSETQ. In DNA, the CDR3 is TGCGCCAGCACTCGGGACAGGGGACCTCAGGATACGCAGTATTTT. It codes for CASTRDRGPQDTQYF.

The chain has TRBV2 and TRBJ2-4, with TRBD2 as a possible D gene (6 bases). The CDR3 is 14 amino acids. In germline, CDR1 is SNHLY, CDR2 FYNNEI. The germline V and J ends were trimmed by 2 bases and 7 bases, with 12 bases remaining between them. The CDR3 DNA reads TGTGCCAGCAGTGAACACCCAAGCGGGAACATTCAGTACTTC. This gives the protein CASSEHPSGNIQYF.

The chain combines TRBV19 with TRBJ2-5; 9 nucleotides align to TRBD2. The germline CDR1 and CDR2 sequences are LNHDA and SQIVND (reference sequence). V trimming: 6 bases; J trimming: 7 bases; junction bases outside the gene matches: 9. The CDR3 consists of 14 residues. The CDR3 DNA reads as TGTGCCAGTAGGGGACTAGCAGGCTCAGGGACCCAGTACTTC. It yields the protein CASRGLAGSGTQYF.

This chain links TRBV7-3 with TRBJ2-3; D is unresolved. Trimming left V 0 bases short and J 3 bases short, with 10 bases between. Looked up from germline, CDR1 is SGHTA and CDR2 is FQGTGA. CDR3 length: 15 amino acids. CDR3 in DNA: TGTGCCAGCAGCTTAACCGCCGCCCATACAGATACGCAGTATTTT. Protein sequence: CASSLTAAHTDTQYF.

V usage is TRBV28 and J usage is TRBJ1-3; the D is unclear. Per germline, CDR1 MDHEN and CDR2 SYDVKM. Trimming cost V 5 bases and J 0 bases, with 8 bases left between them. This CDR3 is 14 amino acids long. The chain's CDR3 is CASSVLLSGNTIYF. The CDR3 nucleotides are TGTGCCAGCAGTGTACTGCTCTCTGGAAACACCATATATTTT.

The chain carries TRBV5-1 and TRBJ2-1, with TRBD2 identical over 9 bases. CDR1 is SGHRS, CDR2 YFSETQ, per germline. Trimming cost V 4 bases and J 0 bases; bases outside gene matches: 2. The CDR3 contains 15 residues. In DNA form, the CDR3 reads TGCGCCAGCAGCAATAGCGGGAGCTCCTACAATGAGCAGTTCTTC. As protein: CASSNSGSSYNEQFF.

Only one count was recorded for this clone. The gene calls are TRBV2 and TRBJ1-1; D unclear. CDR1 and CDR2 (germline): SNHLY, FYNNEI. The CDR3 has 13 amino acids. Trimming took off 4 bases at V and 4 bases at J, with 10 bases between the two ends. CDR3 DNA sequence: TGTGCCAGCAGTGTTGCCGAGGTCACTGAAGCTTTCTTT. It yields the protein CASSVAEVTEAFF.

The chain couples TRBV6-1 to TRBJ2-1; D is ambiguous. The CDR3 is 17 residues long. Trimming left V 0 bases short and J 0 bases short, with 12 bases between. Germline assignment: CDR1 MNHNS and CDR2 SASEGT. The CDR3 coding sequence is TGTGCCAGCAGTGAAGCGCTCGGCTCAAGCTCCTACAATGAGCAGTTCTTC. Amino acids: CASSEALGSSSYNEQFF.

The V gene is TRBV2, the J gene TRBJ1-5; 11 bases are a match to TRBD1. This CDR3 has 15 residues. The V segment lost 7 bases and the J segment 3 bases; nucleotides outside the gene matches: 5. In germline, CDR1 is SNHLY, CDR2 FYNNEI. CDR3 sequence: CASIRDRGNNQPQHF. For the CDR3, the DNA is TGTGCCAGCATTAGGGACAGGGGGAACAATCAGCCCCAGCATTTT.

This chain uses TRBV9 with TRBJ1-2, with D unresolved. The germline V gene encodes CDR1 SGDLS and CDR2 YYNGEE. V lost 0 bases and J 2 bases, leaving 2 bases between the germline ends. The CDR3 has 12 amino acids. CDR3 residues: CASSVGNYGYTF. The CDR3 DNA reads as TGTGCCAGCAGCGTAGGGAACTATGGCTACACCTTC.

CDR3 DNA sequence: TGTGCCAGTAGATCCTCTGGGGCCAACGTCCTGACTTTC. Encoded protein: CASRSSGANVLTF. V gene TRBV19 combines with J gene TRBJ2-6, with D hard to call. The CDR3 contains 13 residues. The germline V and J ends were trimmed by 6 bases and 0 bases, with 3 bases remaining between them. Per the germline V gene, CDR1 is LNHDA and CDR2 is SQIVND (reference sequence).

The rearrangement links TRBV27 to TRBJ2-1; TRBD1 matches at 9 bases. CDR1 is MNHEY, CDR2 SMNVEV, per germline (reference sequence). The CDR3 covers 15 residues. The junction had 2 bases not matched to a gene; V was cut back by 5 bases and J by 0 bases. In DNA, the CDR3 is TGTGCCAGCAGTCCGGGACAGGGCTCCTACAATGAGCAGTTCTTC. Translating it yields CASSPGQGSYNEQFF.

This rearrangement joins TRBV7-2 to TRBJ2-5; TRBD1 agrees at 8 bases. The CDR3 has 15 residues. Germline-derived CDR1 and CDR2 are SGHTA and FQGNSA. The V gene end was trimmed by 5 bases and the J gene end by 5 bases; junction bases not matched to a gene: 10. The CDR3 nucleotides are TGTGCCAGCAGCCTGTCCGGACAGGGTGGGGAGACCCAGTACTTC. Translation: CASSLSGQGGETQYF.

V is TRBV5-1 and J is TRBJ2-5; perhaps D is TRBD1 or TRBD2 (5 bases each). This CDR3 contains 14 residues. Germline V CDR1 and CDR2: SGHRS, YFSETQ. Trimming shortened V by 0 bases and J by 4 bases, and 10 bases separated the two germline ends. Written as DNA, the CDR3 is TGCGCCAGCAGCTTGGAGTCAGGGAGAGAGACCCAGTACTTC. Its protein is CASSLESGRETQYF.

In DNA, the CDR3 is TGTGCCAGCACCCTACGTAGCCAAGGGGCAGATACGCAGTATTTT. Translating it yields CASTLRSQGADTQYF. V is TRBV7-2 and J is TRBJ2-3; possibly TRBD1 for D (5 bases). Germline-derived CDR1 and CDR2 are SGHTA and FQGNSA. This CDR3 contains 15 residues. V lost 7 bases, J lost 4 bases, and 18 bases lay in between. Full variable domain (rest looked up from reference TRBV7-2 and TRBJ2-3): GAGVSQSPSNKVTEKGKDVELRCDPISGHTALYWYRQSLGQGLEFLIYFQGNSAPDKSGLPSDRFSAERTGGSVSTLTIQRTQQEDSAVYLCASTLRSQGADTQYFGPGTRLTVL.

The chain is built from TRBV30 and TRBJ1-1, with 8 positions matching TRBD1. Germline V lookup: CDR1 GTSNPN, CDR2 SVGIG (reference sequence). The CDR3 is 16 residues long. The V gene end was trimmed by 1 base and the J gene end by 6 bases; junction bases not matched to a gene: 13. Here the CDR3 DNA reads TGTGCCTGGAGTGATCTCCGTAGGACAGGGTTCTCTGAAGCTTTCTTT. Its translation: CAWSDLRRTGFSEAFF.

The chain couples TRBV7-6 to TRBJ2-7; D is uncertain. The CDR3 has 12 residues. The V end lost 4 bases, the J end lost 7 bases, and 11 bases lay between the germline ends. The germline CDR1 and CDR2 sequences are SGHVS and FNYEAQ. The CDR3: CASSSTFGEQYF. The CDR3 DNA reads TGTGCCAGCAGCTCGACTTTTGGAGAGCAGTACTTC.

V gene TRBV5-4 combines with J gene TRBJ1-2, with D hard to call. This CDR3 comprises 13 residues. Looked up from germline, CDR1 is SGHNT and CDR2 is YYREEE (reference sequence). Trimming shortened V by 1 base and J by 1 base, and 5 bases separated the two germline ends. The DNA for the CDR3 is TGTGCCAGCAGCTTGAACAGTAACTATGGCTACACCTTC. It translates to CASSLNSNYGYTF.

The V gene is TRBV6-5, the J gene TRBJ1-1; 7 bases align to TRBD1. This CDR3 comprises 15 residues. Germline CDR1 is MNHEY and CDR2 is SVGAGI. The J segment lost 4 bases and the V segment lost 6 bases, leaving 11 bases of the junction unmatched. CDR3 sequence (DNA): TGTGCCAGCAGCCCCCGACAGGGACGGAGCACTGAAGCTTTCTTT. Protein sequence: CASSPRQGRSTEAFF.